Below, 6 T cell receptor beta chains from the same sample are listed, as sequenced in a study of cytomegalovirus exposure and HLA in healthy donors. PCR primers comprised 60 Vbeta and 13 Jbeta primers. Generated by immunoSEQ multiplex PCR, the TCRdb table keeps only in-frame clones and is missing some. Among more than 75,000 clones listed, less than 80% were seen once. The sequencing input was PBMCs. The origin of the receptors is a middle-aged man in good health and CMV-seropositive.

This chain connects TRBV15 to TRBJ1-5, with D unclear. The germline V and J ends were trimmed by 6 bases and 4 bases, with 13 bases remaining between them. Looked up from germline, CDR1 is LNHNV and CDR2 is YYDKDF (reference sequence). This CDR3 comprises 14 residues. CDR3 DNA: TGTGCCACCAGGTCAGCGGCGGGGAATCAGCCCCAGCATTTT. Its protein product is CATRSAAGNQPQHF.

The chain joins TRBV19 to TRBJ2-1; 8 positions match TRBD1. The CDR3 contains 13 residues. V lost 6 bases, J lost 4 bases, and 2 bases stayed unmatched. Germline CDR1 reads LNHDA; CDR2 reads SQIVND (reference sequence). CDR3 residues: CASRRDRYNEQFF. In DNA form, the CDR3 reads TGTGCCAGTAGGAGGGACAGGTACAATGAGCAGTTCTTC.

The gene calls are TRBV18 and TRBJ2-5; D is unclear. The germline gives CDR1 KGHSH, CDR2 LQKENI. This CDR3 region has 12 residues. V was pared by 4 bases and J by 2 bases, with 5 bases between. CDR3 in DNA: TGTGCCAGCTCACTACAGCAAGAGACCCAGTACTTC. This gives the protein CASSLQQETQYF.

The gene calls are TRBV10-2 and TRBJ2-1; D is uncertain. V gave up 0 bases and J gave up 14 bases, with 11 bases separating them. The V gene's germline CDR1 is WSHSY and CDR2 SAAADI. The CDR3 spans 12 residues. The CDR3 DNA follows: TGCGCCAGCAGTGAGTCCGGCCGGCAGGAGTTCTTC. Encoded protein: CASSESGRQEFF.

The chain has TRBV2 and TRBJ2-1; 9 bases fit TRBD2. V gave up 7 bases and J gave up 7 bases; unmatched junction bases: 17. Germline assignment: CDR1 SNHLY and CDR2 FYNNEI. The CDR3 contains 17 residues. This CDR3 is CASMEPVRAGGRNEQFF. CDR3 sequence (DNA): TGTGCCAGCATGGAGCCGGTCAGAGCGGGGGGCAGGAATGAGCAGTTCTTC.

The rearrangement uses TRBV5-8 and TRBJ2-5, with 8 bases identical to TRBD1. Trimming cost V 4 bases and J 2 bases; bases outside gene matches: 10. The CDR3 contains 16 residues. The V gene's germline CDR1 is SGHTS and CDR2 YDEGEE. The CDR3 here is CASSVPDRVRQETQYF. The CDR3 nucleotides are TGTGCCAGCAGCGTACCGGACAGGGTTCGGCAAGAGACCCAGTACTTC.